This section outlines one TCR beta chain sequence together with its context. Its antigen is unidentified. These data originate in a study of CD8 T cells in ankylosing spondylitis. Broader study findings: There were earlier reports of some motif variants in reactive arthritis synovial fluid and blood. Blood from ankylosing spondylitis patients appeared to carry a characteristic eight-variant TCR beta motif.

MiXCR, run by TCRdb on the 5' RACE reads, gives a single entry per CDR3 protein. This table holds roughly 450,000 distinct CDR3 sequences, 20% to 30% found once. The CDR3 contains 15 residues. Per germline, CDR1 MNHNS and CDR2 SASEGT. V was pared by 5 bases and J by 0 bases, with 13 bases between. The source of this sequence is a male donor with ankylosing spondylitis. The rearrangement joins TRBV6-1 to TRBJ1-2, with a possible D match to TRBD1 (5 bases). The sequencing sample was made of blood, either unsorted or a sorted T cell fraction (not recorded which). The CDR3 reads CASSTRQGANYGYTF. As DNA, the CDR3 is TGTGCCAGCAGTACCCGGCAGGGTGCTAACTATGGCTACACCTTC.